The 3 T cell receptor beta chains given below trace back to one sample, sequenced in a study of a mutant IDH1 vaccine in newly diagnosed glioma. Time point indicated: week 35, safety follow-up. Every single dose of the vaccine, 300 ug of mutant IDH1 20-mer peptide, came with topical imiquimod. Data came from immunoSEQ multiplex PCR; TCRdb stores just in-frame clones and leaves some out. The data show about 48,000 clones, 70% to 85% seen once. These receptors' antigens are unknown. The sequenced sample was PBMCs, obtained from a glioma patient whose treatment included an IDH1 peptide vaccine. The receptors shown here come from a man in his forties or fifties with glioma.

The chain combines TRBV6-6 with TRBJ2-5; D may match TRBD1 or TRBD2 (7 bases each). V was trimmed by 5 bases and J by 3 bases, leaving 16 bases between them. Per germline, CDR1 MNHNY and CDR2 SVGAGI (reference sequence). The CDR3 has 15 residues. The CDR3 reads CASSQTGRGEETQYF. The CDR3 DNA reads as TGTGCCAGCAGTCAGACAGGGAGGGGGGAAGAGACCCAGTACTTC.

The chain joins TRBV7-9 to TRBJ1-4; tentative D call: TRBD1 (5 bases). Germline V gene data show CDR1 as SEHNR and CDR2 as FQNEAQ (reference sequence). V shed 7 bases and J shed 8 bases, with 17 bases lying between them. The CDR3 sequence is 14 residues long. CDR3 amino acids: CASTLWGEGEKLFF. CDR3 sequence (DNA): TGTGCCAGCACCCTTTGGGGGGAAGGGGAAAAACTGTTTTTT. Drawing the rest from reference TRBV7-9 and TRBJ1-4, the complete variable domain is DTGVSQNPRHKITKRGQNVTFRCDPISEHNRLYWYRQTLGQGPEFLTYFQNEAQLEKSRLLSDRFSAERPKGSFSTLEIQRTEQGDSAMYLCASTLWGEGEKLFFGSGTQLSVL.

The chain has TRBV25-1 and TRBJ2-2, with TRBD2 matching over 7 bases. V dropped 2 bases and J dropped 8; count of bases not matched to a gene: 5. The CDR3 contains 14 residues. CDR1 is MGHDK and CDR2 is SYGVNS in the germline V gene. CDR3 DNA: TGTGCCAGCAGTGAAAGCGGGGTACGTGGGGAGCTGTTTTTT. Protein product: CASSESGVRGELFF.